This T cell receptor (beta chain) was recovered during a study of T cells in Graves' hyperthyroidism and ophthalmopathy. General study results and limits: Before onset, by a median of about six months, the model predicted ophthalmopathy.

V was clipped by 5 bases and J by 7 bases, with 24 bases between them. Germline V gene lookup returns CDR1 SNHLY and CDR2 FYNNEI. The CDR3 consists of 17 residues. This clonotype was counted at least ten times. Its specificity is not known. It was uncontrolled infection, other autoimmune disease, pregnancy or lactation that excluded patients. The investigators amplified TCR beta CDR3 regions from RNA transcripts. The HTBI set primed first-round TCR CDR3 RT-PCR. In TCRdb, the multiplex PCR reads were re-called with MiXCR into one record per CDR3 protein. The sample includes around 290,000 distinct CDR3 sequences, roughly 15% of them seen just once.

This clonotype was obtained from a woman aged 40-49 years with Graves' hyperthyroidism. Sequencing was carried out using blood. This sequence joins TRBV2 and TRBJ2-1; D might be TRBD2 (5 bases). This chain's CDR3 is CASSPMVVSGPANEQFF. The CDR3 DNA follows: TGTGCCAGCAGTCCAATGGTCGTCAGCGGTCCGGCTAATGAGCAGTTCTTC. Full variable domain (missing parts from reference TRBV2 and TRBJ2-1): EPEVTQTPSHQVTQMGQEVILRCVPISNHLYFYWYRQILGQKVEFLVSFYNNEISEKSEIFDDQFSVERPDGSNFTLKIRSTKLEDSAMYFCASSPMVVSGPANEQFFGPGTRLTVL.